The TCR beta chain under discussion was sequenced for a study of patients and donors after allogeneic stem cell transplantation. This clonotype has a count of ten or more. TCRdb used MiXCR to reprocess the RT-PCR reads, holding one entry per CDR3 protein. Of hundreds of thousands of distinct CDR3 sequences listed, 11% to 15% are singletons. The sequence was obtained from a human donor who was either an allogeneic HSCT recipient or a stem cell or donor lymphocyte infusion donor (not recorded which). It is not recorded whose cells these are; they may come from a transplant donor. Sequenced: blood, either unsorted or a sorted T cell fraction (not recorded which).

The CDR3: CSATTRQETQYF. The CDR3 region has the DNA TGCAGTGCTACGACTAGACAAGAGACCCAGTACTTC. V and J are TRBV20-1 and TRBJ2-5, with D possibly matching TRBD2 (6 bases). The CDR3 is 12 amino acids. V dropped 4 bases and J dropped 2 bases, with 8 bases sitting between them. In germline, CDR1 is DFQATT, CDR2 SNEGSKA (reference sequence).